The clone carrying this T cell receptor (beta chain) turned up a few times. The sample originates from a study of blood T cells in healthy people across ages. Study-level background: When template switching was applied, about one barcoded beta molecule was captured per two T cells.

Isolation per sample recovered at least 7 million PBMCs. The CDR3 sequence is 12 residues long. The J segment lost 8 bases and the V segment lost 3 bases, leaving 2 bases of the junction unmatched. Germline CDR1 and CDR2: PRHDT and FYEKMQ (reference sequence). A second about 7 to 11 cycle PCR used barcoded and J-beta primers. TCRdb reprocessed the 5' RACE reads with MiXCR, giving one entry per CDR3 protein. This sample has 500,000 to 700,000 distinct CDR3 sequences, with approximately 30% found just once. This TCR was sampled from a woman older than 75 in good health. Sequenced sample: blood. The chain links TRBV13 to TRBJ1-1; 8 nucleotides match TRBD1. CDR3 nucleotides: TGTGCCAGCAGCTTCAGACAGGGGGAAGCTTTCTTT. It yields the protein CASSFRQGEAFF.